This T cell receptor (beta chain) comes out of a study of T cell responses to AZD1222 COVID-19 vaccine. Points from the study as a whole: Spike was spanned by vaccine-associated CD4 TCRs, which were dominant at 160-218 and 743-854. Researchers took repertoire samples only after the peak T cell response had come. Among the donors, most were white British and more were female, and clonal diversity was possibly underestimated. After two AZD1222 doses, spike-specific TCR breadth and depth rose versus day 0.

A single count supports this clone. The antigen is undetermined. The data were produced by immunoSEQ multiplex PCR, yet TCRdb's version contains in-frame clones alone and is incomplete. Of 150,000 to 200,000 clones in the sample, approximately 92% are singletons; the top ten hold less than 11%. J was trimmed by 5 bases and V by 6 bases; bases with no gene match: 7. The germline V gene has CDR1 SNHLY and CDR2 FYNNEI. This CDR3 is 15 amino acids long. Sequenced here: peripheral blood, sampled on day 0 of AZD1222 vaccination. This chain joins TRBV2 and TRBJ1-5; 10 nucleotides line up with TRBD1. This clonotype was sampled from an adult in good health. CDR3 nucleotides: TGTGCCAGCAGCAGGTCGGGACAGGGGTATCAGCCCCAGCATTTT. It codes for CASSRSGQGYQPQHF. Drawing the rest from reference TRBV2 and TRBJ1-5, the complete variable domain is EPEVTQTPSHQVTQMGQEVILRCVPISNHLYFYWYRQILGQKVEFLVSFYNNEISEKSEIFDDQFSVERPDGSNFTLKIRSTKLEDSAMYFCASSRSGQGYQPQHFGDGTRLSIL.